Below, one T cell receptor (beta chain) is given with its context. In germline, CDR1 is SGHRS, CDR2 YFSETQ. V lost 4 bases and J 4 bases, leaving 14 bases between the germline ends. The CDR3 spans 14 residues. The data derive from a study of T cells in Graves' hyperthyroidism and ophthalmopathy. Study context: At the time of initial diagnosis and before any treatment, peripheral blood was collected.

Each patient was aged 18 to 65 and had newly diagnosed hyperthyroidism of under 2 months' duration. Not enrolled were patients with uncontrolled infection, other autoimmune disease, pregnancy or lactation. The PBMCs studied were ones that came from around 10 ml fresh peripheral blood. Amplification yielded TCR beta CDR3 regions, with RNA transcripts as the source. HTBI primers were the set used in a first-round RT-PCR of the TCR CDR3. One entry per CDR3 protein results from TCRdb running MiXCR on the multiplex PCR reads. The sample has fewer than 350,000 distinct CDR3 sequences; about 13% are singletons.

The chain is built from TRBV5-1 and TRBJ1-2; weak D call: TRBD1 (6 bases). Sample: blood. The source of this sequence is a woman aged 40 to 50 with Graves' hyperthyroidism. The CDR3 bases are TGCGCCAGCAGCGGCGGGACAATCCCCTATGGCTACACCTTC. Translating gives CASSGGTIPYGYTF.